The source of this T cell receptor (beta chain) is a study of T cell changes during pregnancy in multiple sclerosis. From germline, CDR1 is SGHDN and CDR2 FVKESK. Trimming pared 4 bases from V and 2 bases from J, leaving 14 bases between. There are 15 residues in the CDR3. Assay used: immunoSEQ multiplex PCR; TCRdb lists only in-frame clones, some missing. The sample carries fewer than 140,000 clones, about 90% recorded once. The sample here was peripheral blood, taken before pregnancy. The source of this sequence is a female donor with multiple sclerosis, enrolled in a pregnancy study. The chain joins TRBV14 to TRBJ2-5; D is uncertain. The CDR3 bases are TGTGCCAGCAGCCGGAGACTGGGTTTACAAGAGACCCAGTACTTC. It yields the protein CASSRRLGLQETQYF.